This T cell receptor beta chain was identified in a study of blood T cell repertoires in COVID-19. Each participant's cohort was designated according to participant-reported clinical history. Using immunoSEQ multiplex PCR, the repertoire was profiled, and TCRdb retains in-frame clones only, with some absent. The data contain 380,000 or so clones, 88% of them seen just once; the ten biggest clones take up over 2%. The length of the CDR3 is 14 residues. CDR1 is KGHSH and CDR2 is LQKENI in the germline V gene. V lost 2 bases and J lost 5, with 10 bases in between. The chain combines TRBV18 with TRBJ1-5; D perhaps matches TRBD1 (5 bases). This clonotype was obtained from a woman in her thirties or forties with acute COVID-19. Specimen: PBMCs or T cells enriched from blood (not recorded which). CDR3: CASSPGGADQPQHF. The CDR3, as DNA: TGTGCCAGCTCACCAGGTGGGGCGGATCAGCCCCAGCATTTT.